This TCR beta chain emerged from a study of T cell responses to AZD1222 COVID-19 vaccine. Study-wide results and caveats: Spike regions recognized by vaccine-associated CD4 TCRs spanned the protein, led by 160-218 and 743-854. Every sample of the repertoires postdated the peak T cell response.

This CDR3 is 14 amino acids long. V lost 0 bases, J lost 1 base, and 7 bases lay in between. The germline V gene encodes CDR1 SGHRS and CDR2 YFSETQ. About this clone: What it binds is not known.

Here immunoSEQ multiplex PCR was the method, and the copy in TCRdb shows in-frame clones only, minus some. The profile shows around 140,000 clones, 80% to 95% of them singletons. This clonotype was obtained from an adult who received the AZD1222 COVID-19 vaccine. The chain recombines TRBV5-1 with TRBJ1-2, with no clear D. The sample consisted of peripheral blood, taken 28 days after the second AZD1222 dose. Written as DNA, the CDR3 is TGCGCCAGCAGCTTGGCCGGGCTTAACTATGGCTACACCTTC. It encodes CASSLAGLNYGYTF.